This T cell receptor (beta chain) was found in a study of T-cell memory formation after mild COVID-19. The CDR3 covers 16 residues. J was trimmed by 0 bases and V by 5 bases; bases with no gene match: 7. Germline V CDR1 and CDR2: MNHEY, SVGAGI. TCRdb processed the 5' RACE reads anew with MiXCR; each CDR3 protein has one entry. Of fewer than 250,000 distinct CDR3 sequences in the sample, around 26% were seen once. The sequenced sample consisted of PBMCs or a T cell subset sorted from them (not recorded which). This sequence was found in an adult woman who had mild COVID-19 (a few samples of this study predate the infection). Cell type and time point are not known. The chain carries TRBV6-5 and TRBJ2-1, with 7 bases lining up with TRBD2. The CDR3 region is CASSGPGGSSYNEQFF. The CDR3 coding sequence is TGTGCCAGCAGTGGTCCGGGCGGGAGCTCCTACAATGAGCAGTTCTTC.